The 32 T cell receptor beta chains below all came from one sample that was sequenced in a study of human T cells and chemical hapten exposure. TCRdb reprocessed the RACE reads via MiXCR and lists one record per CDR3 protein. This repertoire shows just over 90,000 distinct CDR3 sequences, about 8.6% found once; its top ten account for 2.9%. Time point meaning: healthy volunteer bleed at 2 weeks. Total RNA came from unfractionated whole blood. Sequencing was done on a sample of whole blood. These TCRs come from a female donor in good health. Some clones in this sample may be carry-over from other donors' samples.

This clonotype showed up just a few times. This chain joins TRBV7-8 and TRBJ2-3; 7 nucleotides line up with TRBD2. V was pared by 5 bases and J by 0 bases, with 11 bases of the junction left unmatched. CDR3 length equals 17 residues. Germline V gene data show CDR1 as SGHVS and CDR2 as FQNEAQ. CDR3 protein: CASSAILLATSTDTQYF. In nucleotides, the CDR3 is TGTGCCAGCAGCGCGATACTACTAGCGACTAGCACAGATACGCAGTATTTT.

The DNA for the CDR3 is TGTGCCAGCAACCTAGGAGTGAAAGAGACCCAGTACTTC. This gives the protein CASNLGVKETQYF. This chain joins TRBV7-2 and TRBJ2-5; D is undetermined. Per the germline V gene, CDR1 is SGHTA and CDR2 is FQGNSA. CDR3 length: 13 residues. Trimming removed 7 bases from V and 3 bases from J, with 12 bases in between.

There are a few counts of this clonotype. CDR3 in DNA: TGTGCCAGCAGTATTGTGGGAACGGTAGCCAAAAACATTCAGTACTTC. It is translated as CASSIVGTVAKNIQYF. This chain connects TRBV28 to TRBJ2-4; D not certain. CDR1 is MDHEN and CDR2 is SYDVKM in the germline V gene. The CDR3 is 16 amino acids. Trimming removed 5 bases from V and 0 bases from J, with 14 bases in between.

This clonotype was recorded a few times. This chain joins TRBV20-1 and TRBJ1-5, with a possible D match to TRBD1 (6 bases). Looked up from germline, CDR1 is DFQATT and CDR2 is SNEGSKA (reference sequence). This CDR3 has 13 amino acids. V lost 6 bases, J lost 5 bases, and 14 bases lay in between. In DNA form, the CDR3 reads TGCAGTGCAGCGGGGGGCAATCATCAGCCCCAGCATTTT. Its protein is CSAAGGNHQPQHF.

The table lists this clonotype with a few counts. The J gene is TRBJ2-7, the V gene TRBV12-3 or TRBV12-4, with no clear D. The CDR3 totals 13 residues. V shed 2 bases and J shed 4 bases, with 9 bases lying between them. CDR3: CASSLRASYEQYF. DNA of the CDR3: TGTGCCAGCAGTTTAAGGGCTTCATACGAGCAGTACTTC.

This clonotype occurred a few times. This chain uses TRBV4-1 with TRBJ1-1, with 8 bases aligning to TRBD1. From germline, CDR1 is MGHRA and CDR2 YSYEKL. The CDR3 totals 14 residues. J was trimmed by 1 base and V by 6 bases; bases with no gene match: 4. The CDR3 nucleotides read TGCGCCAGCAGAGACGACAGGGGGAACACTGAAGCTTTCTTT. Its protein product is CASRDDRGNTEAFF.

This clonotype was recorded many times. V usage is TRBV20-1 and J usage is TRBJ2-4; 14 bases are a match to TRBD2. Unmatched junction bases numbered 4, after V lost 3 bases and J lost 6 bases. CDR3 length equals 15 residues. Germline V gene lookup returns CDR1 DFQATT and CDR2 SNEGSKA (reference sequence). The CDR3 loop is CSASRLAGGTNIQYF. In DNA form, the CDR3 reads TGCAGTGCTAGTCGACTAGCGGGAGGGACAAACATTCAGTACTTC.

The genes are TRBV3-1 and TRBJ1-4; 9 positions match TRBD1. The CDR3 sequence is 15 residues long. Germline V lookup: CDR1 LGHDT, CDR2 YNNKEL (reference sequence). With V trimmed by 2 bases and J by 7 bases, 5 bases remained unmatched. CDR3 in amino acids: CASSQTGTGIEKLFF. Here the CDR3 DNA reads TGTGCCAGCAGCCAAACCGGGACAGGGATTGAAAAACTGTTTTTT. The entire variable domain, with the rest obtained from reference TRBV3-1 and TRBJ1-4, is as follows: DTAVSQTPKYLVTQMGNDKSIKCEQNLGHDTMYWYKQDSKKFLKIMFSYNNKELIINETVPNRFSPKSPDKAHLNLHINSLELGDSAVYFCASSQTGTGIEKLFFGSGTQLSVL.

V is TRBV5-6 and J is TRBJ2-5, with TRBD2 matching over 8 bases. The CDR3 is 16 residues long. CDR1 and CDR2 from the germline V gene are SGHDT and YYEEEE. V lost 4 bases and J lost 4; bases outside the gene matches: 12. CDR3 bases: TGTGCCAGCAGCCAGGGAGGGGGGAGCGGGGGAGAGACCCAGTACTTC. As protein: CASSQGGGSGGETQYF.

This clonotype was seen at least ten times. The V call is TRBV20-1, the J call TRBJ2-7; 8 bases line up with TRBD1. J gave up 2 bases and V 2 bases, and 8 bases lay outside the gene matches. This CDR3 comprises 15 residues. The germline V gene encodes CDR1 DFQATT and CDR2 SNEGSKA (reference sequence). The CDR3: CSARSGQAATYEQYF. The CDR3 bases are TGCAGTGCTAGATCGGGACAGGCTGCTACCTACGAGCAGTACTTC.

This clonotype was recorded at least ten times. The rearrangement links TRBV12-3 or TRBV12-4 to TRBJ1-1, with D uncertain. V lost 1 base, J lost 4 bases, and 7 bases lay in between. There are 13 residues in the CDR3. The DNA of the CDR3 is TGTGCCAGCAGTTTAGAGGCGGGCACTGAAGCTTTCTTT. Translation gives CASSLEAGTEAFF.

This clonotype came up many times. V gene TRBV12-3 or TRBV12-4 combines with J gene TRBJ1-2; no definite D call. V was shortened by 3 bases and J by 4 bases, with 9 bases between the two germline ends. This CDR3 contains 13 residues. The CDR3 reads CASSFNGFYGYTF. The CDR3 DNA reads as TGTGCCAGCAGTTTCAACGGATTCTATGGCTACACCTTC.

This clonotype was counted many times. The rearrangement uses TRBV7-9 and TRBJ2-1; no firm D call. Trimming removed 0 bases from V and 0 bases from J, with 6 bases in between. This CDR3 contains 15 residues. The germline V gene has CDR1 SEHNR and CDR2 FQNEAQ (reference sequence). CDR3 sequence reads: CASSLADSSYNEQFF. As DNA, the CDR3 is TGTGCCAGCAGCTTAGCGGATAGCTCCTACAATGAGCAGTTCTTC.

In its sample, this clonotype was seen a few times. This sequence joins TRBV6-2 or TRBV6-3 and TRBJ2-3; tentatively, D is TRBD1 (5 bases). Per germline, CDR1 MNHEY and CDR2 SVGEGT. With 5 bases removed from V and 6 bases from J, the gap between germline ends came to 15 bases. This CDR3 is built from 14 residues. The CDR3 protein is CASSTRGPVDTQYF. CDR3 in DNA: TGTGCCAGCAGTACAAGGGGCCCGGTGGATACGCAGTATTTT.

This clonotype was recorded a few times. The chain links TRBV29-1 to TRBJ1-1; D gene uncertain. V was trimmed by 4 bases and J by 6 bases, leaving 9 bases between them. The germline V gene has CDR1 SQVTM and CDR2 ANQGSEA. The CDR3 loop spans 11 amino acids. In nucleotides, the CDR3 is TGCAGCGTTGGCCAGTGGTCTGAAGCTTTCTTT. Its translation is CSVGQWSEAFF. Using reference TRBV29-1 and TRBJ1-1 for the parts outside the CDR3, the full variable domain is SAVISQKPSRDICQRGTSLTIQCQVDSQVTMMFWYRQQPGQSLTLIATANQGSEATYESGFVIDKFPISRPNLTFSTLTVSNMSPEDSSIYLCSVGQWSEAFFGQGTRLTVV.

The chain links TRBV28 to TRBJ2-3; TRBD2 aligns across 14 bases. J was trimmed by 7 bases and V by 4 bases; bases with no gene match: 7. The CDR3 runs to 16 residues. Per the germline V gene, CDR1 is MDHEN and CDR2 is SYDVKM. The CDR3 reads CASSSGLAGGVNTQYF. The DNA for the CDR3 is TGTGCCAGCAGTTCCGGACTAGCGGGAGGTGTAAATACGCAGTATTTT.

At least ten counts were recorded for this clonotype. The chain links TRBV20-1 to TRBJ1-5; 8 nucleotides line up with TRBD1. Germline CDR1 and CDR2: DFQATT and SNEGSKA (reference sequence). V dropped 4 bases and J dropped 3; count of bases not matched to a gene: 5. The CDR3 runs to 14 residues. The CDR3 is CSAKGTGHNQPQHF. The DNA of the CDR3 is TGCAGTGCTAAGGGGACAGGTCACAATCAGCCCCAGCATTTT.

The chain has TRBV30 and TRBJ1-4, with D unresolved. The V end was cut by 3 bases, the J end by 8 bases, with 13 bases between. The CDR3 consists of 13 residues. Per the germline V gene, CDR1 is GTSNPN and CDR2 is SVGIG (reference sequence). In nucleotides, the CDR3 is TGTGCCTGGAGCGGAACCCAGCGGGAAAAACTGTTTTTT. The encoded protein is CAWSGTQREKLFF.

In this sample, this clonotype turned up many times. The V gene is TRBV2, the J gene TRBJ2-2; TRBD2 agrees at 7 bases. Germline assignment: CDR1 SNHLY and CDR2 FYNNEI. The ends lost 6 bases at V and 4 bases at J; junction bases unmatched: 11. The CDR3 is 16 residues long. CDR3 nucleotides: TGTGCCAGCAGGGGGTTGGCGGGAGATTTCACCGGGGAGCTGTTTTTT. This encodes CASRGLAGDFTGELFF.

This clonotype appeared many times. The genes are TRBV28 and TRBJ1-2, with D unclear. V gave up 5 bases and J gave up 3 bases, with 10 bases separating them. Germline-derived CDR1 and CDR2 are MDHEN and SYDVKM. This CDR3 spans 13 amino acids. The CDR3: CASSPPNDYGYTF. As DNA, the CDR3 is TGTGCCAGCAGTCCCCCGAACGACTATGGCTACACCTTC.

This clonotype was counted only a few times. The chain joins TRBV7-2 to TRBJ1-6; D is unresolved. The CDR3 loop spans 12 amino acids. Germline V gene data show CDR1 as SGHTA and CDR2 as FQGNSA. The V end lost 2 bases, the J end lost 5 bases, and 1 base lay between the germline ends. CDR3 loop: CASSLNNSPLHF. CDR3 sequence (DNA): TGTGCCAGCAGCTTAAATAATTCACCCCTCCACTTT.

This clonotype was counted many times. This chain uses TRBV2 with TRBJ2-1; D is perhaps TRBD2 (6 bases). Germline V gives CDR1 SNHLY, CDR2 FYNNEI. The germline V and J ends were trimmed by 7 bases and 2 bases, with 18 bases remaining between them. The CDR3 length is 16 residues. As DNA, the CDR3 is TGTGCCAGCACCTCTGGGGGGACGGGGACCTACAATGAGCAGTTCTTC. Translating gives CASTSGGTGTYNEQFF.

This clonotype was seen a handful of times. The chain couples TRBV5-1 to TRBJ2-5; the D is unclear. Germline V gives CDR1 SGHRS, CDR2 YFSETQ. V shed 0 bases and J shed 3 bases, with 12 bases lying between them. There are 15 residues in the CDR3. The CDR3, as DNA: TGCGCCAGCAGCTTGGTCGGAGTCAAGGAAGAGACCCAGTACTTC. Encoded protein: CASSLVGVKEETQYF.

Remarks on this clonotype: One end of the junction fails to match germline, which may point to a read error. The V gene is TRBV25-1, the J gene TRBJ2-1; D tentatively reads TRBD1 or TRBD2 (6 bases each). Germline CDR1 is MGHDK and CDR2 is SYGVNS. The CDR3 runs to 13 residues. DNA for the CDR3: TGTGCCAGGAGTGGAGGGACAACCAATGAGCAGTTCTTC. It encodes CARSGGTTNEQFF.

This clonotype has at least ten counts. The gene calls are TRBV15 and TRBJ2-3; 12 bases align to TRBD1. Germline V gene sequence: CDR1 LNHNV, CDR2 YYDKDF (reference sequence). V trimming: 0 bases; J trimming: 6 bases; junction bases outside the gene matches: 4. The CDR3 sequence is 16 residues long. For the CDR3, the DNA is TGTGCCACCAGCAGAGATCGGGGGACAGGGGGCGATACGCAGTATTTT. It is translated as CATSRDRGTGGDTQYF.

The chain is built from TRBV14 and TRBJ2-7; perhaps TRBD1 as D (5 bases). This CDR3 comprises 14 residues. V lost 3 bases to trimming and J lost 5 bases, with 14 bases between them. The germline V gene has CDR1 SGHDN and CDR2 FVKESK. The CDR3 protein is CASSHPTQAHEQYF. The CDR3 coding sequence is TGTGCCAGCAGCCATCCTACACAGGCCCACGAGCAGTACTTC.

The chain combines TRBV20-1 with TRBJ2-3; unclear D gene. CDR3 size: 14 residues. The germline V and J ends were trimmed by 2 bases and 9 bases, with 18 bases remaining between them. The germline CDR1 and CDR2 sequences are DFQATT and SNEGSKA (reference sequence). In DNA form, the CDR3 reads TGCAGTGCTAGAACCGGGTCCTTTGAGGTAACGCAGTATTTT. Its protein is CSARTGSFEVTQYF.

This clonotype has only a few counts. This chain connects TRBV6-1 to TRBJ2-3, with 7 bases identical to TRBD2. Per the germline V gene, CDR1 is MNHNS and CDR2 is SASEGT. J was trimmed by 0 bases and V by 8 bases; bases with no gene match: 8. CDR3 size: 15 residues. In DNA, the CDR3 is TGTGCCAGCCTGCGGGGGACTACCAGCACAGATACGCAGTATTTT. Amino acids: CASLRGTTSTDTQYF.

The V gene is TRBV28, the J gene TRBJ1-1; 7 bases are shared with TRBD1. CDR1 and CDR2 from the germline V gene are MDHEN and SYDVKM. Trimming took 6 bases from V and 7 from J; bases not matched to a gene: 11. The CDR3 sequence is 14 residues long. CDR3 loop: CASRPFQGTDEAFF. CDR3 in DNA: TGTGCCAGCAGGCCATTCCAAGGGACAGATGAAGCTTTCTTT.

Only a few counts were recorded for this clonotype. This rearrangement joins TRBV27 to TRBJ2-7; 12 bases are a match to TRBD1. Losses at the gene ends were 5 bases for V and 6 bases for J; bases not matched to a gene: 11. Germline loops: CDR1 MNHEY, CDR2 SMNVEV (reference sequence). CDR3 length: 16 amino acids. The CDR3 spells CASSHLPGQGAGEQYF. Written as DNA, the CDR3 is TGTGCCAGCAGTCACCTCCCGGGACAGGGGGCCGGCGAGCAGTACTTC.

In this sample, this clonotype turned up a few times. J is TRBJ2-1 and V is TRBV5-1, with a weak D call TRBD2 (6 bases). The V end was cut by 0 bases, the J end by 2 bases, with 9 bases between. Germline-derived CDR1 and CDR2 are SGHRS and YFSETQ. The CDR3 loop spans 15 amino acids. CDR3 loop: CASSLVGGTYNEQFF. The CDR3 nucleotides are TGCGCCAGCAGCTTGGTTGGGGGGACCTACAATGAGCAGTTCTTC.

This clonotype was recorded a few times. The J gene is TRBJ1-1, the V gene TRBV30; D gene unclear. Germline values: CDR1 GTSNPN, CDR2 SVGIG (reference sequence). V dropped 3 bases and J dropped 7 bases, with 18 bases sitting between them. This CDR3 is built from 14 residues. The CDR3, as DNA: TGTGCCTGGAGATCAGTCGCGTTAGGCAGTGAAGCTTTCTTT. Translated: CAWRSVALGSEAFF.